This T cell receptor beta chain was captured by sequencing in a study of spatial heterogeneity in lung cancer. Findings of the study overall: It was found that expanded intratumoral alpha and beta TCR counts tracked tumor mutation counts.

By share, this clonotype counts as medium-sized. Its antigen is not identified. Time point reported: sample taken at primary tumor resection. TCRdb itself ran the 5' RACE reads through MiXCR, one entry per CDR3 protein. Of roughly 7,400 distinct CDR3 sequences listed, around 3.1% are singletons. Germline-derived CDR1 and CDR2 are MGHRA and YSYEKL. V lost 4 bases and J lost 5; bases outside the gene matches: 3. The length of the CDR3 is 13 residues. The chain has TRBV4-1 and TRBJ2-7; TRBD2 agrees at 9 bases. The sample consisted of lung tumor tissue, taken at surgery. This clonotype was obtained from a male donor with early-stage non-small cell lung cancer. In nucleotides, the CDR3 is TGCGCCAGCAGCCGGGGGACTAGCAACGAGCAGTACTTC. It translates to CASSRGTSNEQYF.